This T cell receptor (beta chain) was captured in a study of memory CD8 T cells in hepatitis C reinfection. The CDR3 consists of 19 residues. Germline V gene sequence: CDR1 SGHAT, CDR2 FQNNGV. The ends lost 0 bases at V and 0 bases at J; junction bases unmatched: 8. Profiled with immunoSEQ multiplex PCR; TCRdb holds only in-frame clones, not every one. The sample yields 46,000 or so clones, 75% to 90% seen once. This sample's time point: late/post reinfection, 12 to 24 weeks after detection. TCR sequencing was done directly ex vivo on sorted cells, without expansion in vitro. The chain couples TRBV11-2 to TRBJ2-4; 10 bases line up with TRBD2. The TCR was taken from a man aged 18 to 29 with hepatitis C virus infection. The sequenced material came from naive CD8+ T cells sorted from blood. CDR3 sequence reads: CASSLDRIAGGLAKNIQYF. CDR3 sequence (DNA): TGTGCCAGCAGCTTAGATCGGATAGCGGGAGGACTAGCCAAAAACATTCAGTACTTC.